The next 25 T cell receptor beta chains were all read from a single sample in a study of blood T cell repertoires in COVID-19. Using immunoSEQ multiplex PCR, the repertoire was profiled, and TCRdb retains in-frame clones only, with some absent. The sample yields approximately 140,000 clones, around 84% seen once. Input material: PBMCs or T cells enriched from blood (not recorded which). The receptors here all came from a man aged 40-49 years with acute COVID-19.

J is TRBJ1-2 and V is TRBV19; 8 bases line up with TRBD1. Unmatched junction bases numbered 7, after V lost 5 bases and J lost 5 bases. This CDR3 is 14 amino acids long. Looked up from germline, CDR1 is LNHDA and CDR2 is SQIVND (reference sequence). The CDR3 sequence: CASSGQGFWYGYTF. CDR3 in DNA: TGTGCCAGTAGTGGACAGGGTTTTTGGTATGGCTACACCTTC.

Here the CDR3 reads CASSYGGGGAPDTQYF. Written as DNA, the CDR3 is TGTGCCAGCAGTTACGGCGGCGGGGGGGCCCCAGATACGCAGTATTTT. The chain recombines TRBV6-6 with TRBJ2-3; 9 positions agree with TRBD2. Germline values: CDR1 MNHNY, CDR2 SVGAGI (reference sequence). Trimming took 2 bases from V and 4 from J; bases not matched to a gene: 7. The CDR3 is made up of 16 amino acids.

The chain recombines TRBV27 with TRBJ1-4; possible D gene TRBD1, 5 bases. Between the trimmed V and J ends, which lost 4 bases and 0 bases, there was a span of 6 bases. The CDR3 extends over 14 amino acids. The germline CDR1 and CDR2 sequences are MNHEY and SMNVEV (reference sequence). The CDR3 DNA reads as TGTGCCAGCAGTTCGGGGGCAACTAATGAAAAACTGTTTTTT. Amino acid sequence: CASSSGATNEKLFF. Full variable domain (remainder filled in from reference TRBV27 and TRBJ1-4): EAQVTQNPRYLITVTGKKLTVTCSQNMNHEYMSWYRQDPGLGLRQIYYSMNVEVTDKGDVPEGYKVSRKEKRNFPLILESPSPNQTSLYFCASSSGATNEKLFFGSGTQLSVL.

The chain carries TRBV2 and TRBJ1-5, with D possibly being TRBD1 (5 bases). Germline V CDR1 and CDR2: SNHLY, FYNNEI. Deletions cut 3 bases from V and 2 bases from J, with 8 bases between. CDR3 length equals 14 residues. CDR3 loop: CASSDRVGNQPQHF. Written as DNA, the CDR3 is TGTGCCAGCAGTGACAGGGTGGGCAATCAGCCCCAGCATTTT.

This rearrangement joins TRBV19 to TRBJ2-3, with D perhaps TRBD2 (6 bases). The CDR3 is made up of 15 amino acids. The ends were cut back, 7 bases at V and 5 bases at J, with 19 bases in the middle. Germline V lookup: CDR1 LNHDA, CDR2 SQIVND (reference sequence). The CDR3 DNA sequence: TGTGCCAGTACTTCCTCCGACTGGCGGGGAGATACGCAGTATTTT. Encoded protein: CASTSSDWRGDTQYF.

The gene calls are TRBV4-2 and TRBJ2-1; D gene uncertain. The CDR3 loop spans 15 amino acids. V dropped 0 bases and J dropped 0 bases, with 6 bases sitting between them. The germline V gene encodes CDR1 LGHNA and CDR2 YNFKEQ. The CDR3 sequence: CASSQEISSYNEQFF. DNA for the CDR3: TGTGCCAGCAGCCAAGAGATTAGCTCCTACAATGAGCAGTTCTTC.

The chain couples TRBV18 to TRBJ1-1; D is perhaps TRBD1 (6 bases). CDR1 is KGHSH and CDR2 is LQKENI in the germline V gene. Trimming shortened V by 3 bases and J by 0 bases, and 8 bases separated the two germline ends. CDR3 length: 14 amino acids. The CDR3 DNA is TGTGCCAGCTCACCGGACAGATTGAACACTGAAGCTTTCTTT. This encodes CASSPDRLNTEAFF.

This rearrangement joins TRBV27 to TRBJ1-2; TRBD1 agrees at 8 bases. V trimming: 4 bases; J trimming: 7 bases; junction bases outside the gene matches: 8. The CDR3 runs to 14 residues. Germline CDR1 MNHEY, CDR2 SMNVEV (reference sequence). This CDR3 reads CASSSGQGSPGYTF. The CDR3 nucleotides read TGTGCCAGCAGTTCCGGACAGGGAAGTCCTGGCTACACCTTC.

This chain links TRBV10-3 with TRBJ1-1, with 9 bases identical to TRBD1. The CDR3 contains 16 residues. The V segment lost 8 bases and the J segment 5 bases; nucleotides outside the gene matches: 15. Germline CDR1 ENHRY, CDR2 SYGVKD. The CDR3 bases are TGTGCCATCGGCAAAACCGGGACAGGGATTTTGACTGAAGCTTTCTTT. Translated: CAIGKTGTGILTEAFF.

The chain has TRBV29-1 and TRBJ2-7; D is perhaps TRBD1 (5 bases). Trimming removed 5 bases at V and 0 bases at J, with 17 bases between. Germline V lookup: CDR1 SQVTM, CDR2 ANQGSEA. The CDR3 sequence is 15 residues long. Here the CDR3 DNA reads TGCAGCGTTAAATGGGGCCTCCGGAGCTCCTACGAGCAGTACTTC. It translates to CSVKWGLRSSYEQYF.

Here the CDR3 DNA reads TGTGCCAGCAGCTTCGAGGGACTCCAACTGTACAATGAGCAGTTCTTC. It yields the protein CASSFEGLQLYNEQFF. The chain carries TRBV3-1 (or the pseudogene TRBV3-2) and TRBJ2-1, with a possible D match to TRBD2 (6 bases). From germline, CDR1 is LGHDT and CDR2 YNNKEL (reference sequence). V was clipped by 5 bases and J by 4 bases, with 18 bases between them. This CDR3 spans 16 amino acids.

A single count supports this clone. The V gene is TRBV29-1, the J gene TRBJ2-1; D may be TRBD2 (6 bases). V lost 8 bases to trimming and J lost 0 bases, with 23 bases between them. The CDR3 runs 17 residues. In germline, CDR1 is SQVTM, CDR2 ANQGSEA. The CDR3 loop reads CSLGVGGHTFSYNEQFF. CDR3 DNA: TGCAGCCTGGGGGTTGGAGGGCATACCTTCTCCTACAATGAGCAGTTCTTC.

The chain has TRBV7-3 and TRBJ2-1, with D possibly matching TRBD1 (5 bases). From germline, CDR1 is SGHTA and CDR2 FQGTGA. The CDR3 spans 16 residues. V was pared by 5 bases and J by 4 bases, with 18 bases between. CDR3 nucleotides: TGTGCCAGCAGCCAGGGCGGTGGGGCGCTATACAATGAGCAGTTCTTC. This translates into CASSQGGGALYNEQFF.

The chain is built from TRBV5-6 and TRBJ1-1; D is uncertain. V dropped 1 base and J dropped 2 bases, with 6 bases sitting between them. The germline V gene has CDR1 SGHDT and CDR2 YYEEEE. The CDR3 runs 13 residues. CDR3 DNA: TGTGCCAGCAGCTTGACAGCTAACACTGAAGCTTTCTTT. It specifies CASSLTANTEAFF.

This clone came up once. The chain's CDR3 is CASRWGAGVGNEQFF. DNA for the CDR3: TGTGCCAGCAGGTGGGGAGCGGGGGTAGGCAATGAGCAGTTCTTC. The V and J genes are TRBV11-2 and TRBJ2-1; TRBD2 matches at 8 bases. Germline CDR1 SGHAT, CDR2 FQNNGV. Losses at the gene ends were 6 bases for V and 6 bases for J; bases not matched to a gene: 10. The CDR3 has 15 residues.

This clone was detected only once. The chain is built from TRBV28 and TRBJ1-4, with a possible D match to TRBD1 (5 bases). CDR3 size: 14 residues. Trimming took 11 bases from V and 0 from J, leaving 13 bases between them. Per the germline V gene, CDR1 is MDHEN and CDR2 is SYDVKM. The CDR3 coding sequence is TGTGCCGCACAAGGAGGGGCAACTAATGAAAAACTGTTTTTT. Amino acid sequence: CAAQGGATNEKLFF. The full variable domain, rest sourced from reference TRBV28 and TRBJ1-4, is DVKVTQSSRYLVKRTGEKVFLECVQDMDHENMFWYRQDPGLGLRLIYFSYDVKMKEKGDIPEGYSVSREKKERFSLILESASTNQTSMYLCAAQGGATNEKLFFGSGTQLSVL.

This clone occurred a few times. The V and J genes are TRBV19 and TRBJ1-5; possible D gene TRBD1, 5 bases. Germline assignment: CDR1 LNHDA and CDR2 SQIVND (reference sequence). V was shortened by 2 bases and J by 1 base, with 12 bases between the two germline ends. There are 16 residues in the CDR3. CDR3 nucleotide sequence: TGTGCCAGTAGTATATCCAGGAGGGGAAGCAATCAGCCCCAGCATTTT. Protein sequence: CASSISRRGSNQPQHF. The whole variable domain, remainder taken from reference TRBV19 and TRBJ1-5, is DGGITQSPKYLFRKEGQNVTLSCEQNLNHDAMYWYRQDPGQGLRLIYYSQIVNDFQKGDIAEGYSVSREKKESFPLTVTSAQKNPTAFYLCASSISRRGSNQPQHFGDGTRLSIL.

V is TRBV18 and J is TRBJ1-3; D not resolved. The V and J ends lost 2 bases and 0 bases respectively, with 8 bases between them. Germline lookup yields CDR1 KGHSH and CDR2 LQKENI. This CDR3 has 15 amino acids. CDR3 nucleotide sequence: TGTGCCAGCTCACCAGCGGGCCTCTCTGGAAACACCATATATTTT. Translated, it gives CASSPAGLSGNTIYF.

The J gene is TRBJ2-1, the V gene TRBV6-4, with 10 bases fitting TRBD2. V was clipped by 4 bases and J by 6 bases; unmatched bases: 9. Germline loops: CDR1 MRHNA, CDR2 SNTAGT. The CDR3 spans 16 residues. CDR3 region: CASSVTSGVGGNEQFF. CDR3 DNA: TGTGCCAGCAGTGTCACTAGCGGGGTTGGGGGCAATGAGCAGTTCTTC.

V gene TRBV6-5 combines with J gene TRBJ2-7, with D perhaps matching TRBD1 (5 bases). CDR3 length: 13 amino acids. The ends were cut back, 6 bases at V and 3 bases at J, with 12 bases in the middle. Germline CDR1 MNHEY, CDR2 SVGAGI. The CDR3, as DNA: TGTGCCAGCAGCGCTGACAGCAACTACGAGCAGTACTTC. This encodes CASSADSNYEQYF.

This chain joins TRBV11-1 and TRBJ2-7, with 9 nucleotides matching TRBD2. The CDR3 is made up of 14 amino acids. V trimming: 6 bases; J trimming: 5 bases; junction bases outside the gene matches: 8. Germline V gene sequence: CDR1 SGHAT, CDR2 FQDESV (reference sequence). CDR3 DNA: TGTGCCAGCAGGCAAACCGGGACTAGCAACGAGCAGTACTTC. Amino acid sequence: CASRQTGTSNEQYF. Together with reference TRBV11-1 and TRBJ2-7, the CDR3 gives the full variable domain: EAEVAQSPRYKITEKSQAVAFWCDPISGHATLYWYRQILGQGPELLVQFQDESVVDDSQLPKDRFSAERLKGVDSTLKIQPAELGDSAMYLCASRQTGTSNEQYFGPGTRLTVT.

The chain joins TRBV3-1 (or the pseudogene TRBV3-2) to TRBJ2-5, with D unresolved. The CDR3 has 12 amino acids. The germline CDR1 and CDR2 sequences are LGHDT and YNNKEL (reference sequence). Trimming pared 0 bases from V and 5 bases from J, leaving 4 bases between. The CDR3 region is CASSQDGETQYF. DNA for the CDR3: TGTGCCAGCAGCCAAGATGGCGAGACCCAGTACTTC.

The rearrangement uses TRBV6-5 and TRBJ1-4; D ambiguous. CDR1 is MNHEY, CDR2 SVGAGI, per germline. The CDR3 totals 14 residues. The V gene lost 9 bases and the J gene lost 4 bases, with 15 bases spanning the gap. The CDR3 region is CASGRTANNEKLFF. The CDR3 DNA sequence: TGTGCCAGTGGGAGGACCGCTAATAATGAAAAACTGTTTTTT.

The rearrangement uses TRBV11-2 and TRBJ2-7; D gene uncertain. The length of the CDR3 is 14 residues. Trimming cost V 6 bases and J 1 base, with 13 bases left between them. Germline V gene sequence: CDR1 SGHAT, CDR2 FQNNGV. For the CDR3, the DNA is TGTGCCAGCAGGGCGAGCCTACTATCCTACGAGCAGTACTTC. It codes for CASRASLLSYEQYF.

The genes are TRBV19 and TRBJ1-5; TRBD1 aligns across 9 bases. V shed 2 bases and J 6 bases; nucleotides not matched to a gene: 5. The CDR3 runs 15 residues. Germline-derived CDR1 and CDR2 are LNHDA and SQIVND (reference sequence). The CDR3: CASSIRTGVGQPQHF. CDR3 nucleotide sequence: TGTGCCAGTAGTATAAGGACAGGGGTAGGTCAGCCCCAGCATTTT.